Presented here are 9 T cell receptor beta chains from one specimen sequenced in a study of monozygotic twins with cystic fibrosis. The data were produced by immunoSEQ multiplex PCR, yet TCRdb's version contains in-frame clones alone and is incomplete. The table shows 32,000 or so clones, with 80% to 95% occurring only once. Sequencing was done on a sample of blood. All receptors come from a girl aged 2 to 9 with cystic fibrosis.

The chain recombines TRBV5-6 with TRBJ2-7; no firm D call. The CDR3 spans 15 residues. Germline V gene lookup returns CDR1 SGHDT and CDR2 YYEEEE. V was clipped by 7 bases and J by 1 base, with 18 bases between them. The CDR3 nucleotides are TGTGCCAGCGCAACCACCCCTGACAAATCCTACGAGCAGTACTTC. Translation: CASATTPDKSYEQYF.

This chain joins TRBV6-5 and TRBJ1-2; 7 bases fit TRBD1. Germline CDR1 reads MNHEY; CDR2 reads SVGAGI. CDR3 size: 15 residues. Trimming took 7 bases from V and 7 from J; bases not matched to a gene: 15. CDR3 region: CASNPDRALSGGYTF. DNA for the CDR3: TGTGCCAGCAATCCTGACAGGGCCCTAAGTGGTGGCTACACCTTC.

This chain uses TRBV4-3 with TRBJ1-4; D unresolved. V lost 1 base and J lost 7, with 13 bases in between. CDR3 length equals 15 residues. CDR1 and CDR2 (germline): LGHNA, YSLEER. DNA for the CDR3: TGCGCCAGCAGCCAAGTTTGGAGGGAGGGTGAAAAACTGTTTTTT. This codes for CASSQVWREGEKLFF.

V and J are TRBV7-9 and TRBJ1-6; D is undetermined. Trimming took 3 bases from V and 5 from J, leaving 8 bases between them. Germline CDR1 and CDR2: SEHNR and FQNEAQ (reference sequence). The CDR3 runs to 14 residues. The CDR3 sequence is CASSFDSNNSPLHF. The CDR3 nucleotides read TGTGCCAGCAGCTTCGATAGCAATAATTCACCCCTCCACTTT. Filled out from reference TRBV7-9 and TRBJ1-6, the complete variable domain reads DTGVSQNPRHKITKRGQNVTFRCDPISEHNRLYWYRQTLGQGPEFLTYFQNEAQLEKSRLLSDRFSAERPKGSFSTLEIQRTEQGDSAMYLCASSFDSNNSPLHFGNGTRLTVT.

V is TRBV30 and J is TRBJ1-4; D is ambiguous. Between the trimmed V and J ends, which lost 1 base and 8 bases, there was a span of 11 bases. The germline V gene encodes CDR1 GTSNPN and CDR2 SVGIG (reference sequence). The length of the CDR3 is 13 residues. The CDR3 DNA is TGTGCCTGGAGTGCTAGGGTAGGGGAAAAACTGTTTTTT. Translated: CAWSARVGEKLFF.

The DNA for the CDR3 is TGTGCCAGTAGTATAAGCCCGAGGAGTTCGAATGAGCAGTTCTTC. This translates into CASSISPRSSNEQFF. The rearrangement uses TRBV19 and TRBJ2-1; D gene unclear. V shed 2 bases and J shed 7 bases, with 15 bases lying between them. This CDR3 spans 15 amino acids. CDR1 and CDR2 from the germline V gene are LNHDA and SQIVND (reference sequence).

The chain is built from TRBV6-5 and TRBJ2-1; D gene uncertain. CDR1 is MNHEY, CDR2 SVGAGI, per germline. The CDR3 totals 16 residues. The V end was cut by 4 bases, the J end by 9 bases, with 22 bases between. The CDR3 region has the DNA TGTGCCAGCAGTTCCACGGCAGGTTCTTTGTCGAGTGAGCAGTTCTTC. It is translated as CASSSTAGSLSSEQFF.

V and J are TRBV27 and TRBJ2-7; D remains ambiguous. The length of the CDR3 is 14 residues. V was trimmed by 3 bases and J by 0 bases, leaving 9 bases between them. CDR1 MNHEY and CDR2 SMNVEV come from the germline V gene (reference sequence). CDR3 in DNA: TGTGCCAGCAGTTTGTATGGAAGCTCCTACGAGCAGTACTTC. It codes for CASSLYGSSYEQYF.

This chain joins TRBV5-6 and TRBJ2-1; D tentatively fits TRBD1 or TRBD2 (5 bases each). Germline CDR1 and CDR2: SGHDT and YYEEEE. This CDR3 has 14 residues. V shed 4 bases and J shed 8 bases, with 16 bases lying between them. CDR3 bases: TGTGCCAGCAGCGAACGGGACGGTGTGGATGAGCAGTTCTTC. It is translated as CASSERDGVDEQFF.